The entry below gives a single T cell receptor (beta chain) sequence along with its context. Its antigen remains unknown. The record originates from a study of CD8 T cells in ankylosing spondylitis. Overall study findings and caveats: There was a TCR beta motif, made of 7 to 9 highly homologous variants, that appeared characteristic of ankylosing spondylitis blood.

By quantitative 5'-RACE with molecular barcodes, the TCR beta libraries were made. A single record per CDR3 protein comes from TCRdb applying MiXCR to the 5' RACE reads. The data contain roughly 470,000 distinct CDR3 sequences, 25% to 30% of them singletons. This receptor was taken from a male donor with ankylosing spondylitis. Material for sequencing was blood, either unsorted or a sorted T cell fraction (not recorded which).

The CDR3 DNA follows: TGTGCCAGCAGAGGGACCATCGTTGGGGGTGCCTACGAGCAGTACTTC. It codes for CASRGTIVGGAYEQYF. This chain links TRBV12-3 or TRBV12-4 with TRBJ2-7; D may correspond to TRBD1 or TRBD2 (5 bases each). The CDR3 covers 16 residues. Trimming shortened V by 6 bases and J by 2 bases, and 20 bases separated the two germline ends.